This T cell receptor beta chain originates from a study of cytomegalovirus exposure and HLA in healthy donors. The PCR made use of 60 Vbeta and 13 Jbeta primers. Data came from immunoSEQ multiplex PCR; TCRdb stores just in-frame clones and leaves some out. Found here are around 150,000 clones, almost 85% of them singletons; the top ten hold about 1.5%. Notes on this clone: Its antigen is undetermined.

Study-level results: Later work showed greater clonal expansion in HLA-associated TCR beta chains than in equally common others.

J lost 1 base, V lost 0 bases, and 1 base had no gene match. Germline-derived CDR1 and CDR2 are SGHTA and FQGTGA. This CDR3 has 16 amino acids. This clonotype originated in a man younger than 40 in good health and CMV-seropositive. Sequenced material: PBMCs. The V gene is TRBV7-3, the J gene TRBJ2-2; 8 bases line up with TRBD1. The CDR3 region is CASSLTGTGNTGELFF. The DNA for the CDR3 is TGTGCCAGCAGCTTAACCGGGACAGGGAACACCGGGGAGCTGTTTTTT.